This T cell receptor (beta chain) was identified during a study of cytomegalovirus exposure and HLA in healthy donors. The PCR used 60 Vbeta and 13 Jbeta primers. In the source study's methods: Tens of millions of unique TCR beta chains, roughly 10 million shared, were counted in a later analysis. Sequenced by immunoSEQ multiplex PCR; TCRdb stores in-frame clones only, minus some. Clonal size and the V and J genes are those of that table, whereas D and trimming came from the DNA. The sample lists some 120,000 clones, over 65% occurring once. Germline lookup yields CDR1 SGHRS and CDR2 YFSETQ. The junction had 7 bases not matched to a gene; V was cut back by 4 bases and J by 7 bases. The CDR3 sequence is 14 residues long.

This receptor was taken from a female donor in good health and CMV-seronegative. Sequencing input: PBMCs. V and J are TRBV5-1 and TRBJ1-4; 7 bases fit TRBD1. CDR3 sequence reads: CASSAGTEGEKLFF. As DNA, the CDR3 is TGCGCCAGCAGCGCCGGGACAGAGGGTGAAAAACTGTTTTTT. The variable domain in full, completed from reference TRBV5-1 and TRBJ1-4, reads KAGVTQTPRYLIKTRGQQVTLSCSPISGHRSVSWYQQTPGQGLQFLFEYFSETQRNKGNFPGRFSGRQFSNSRSEMNVSTLELGDSALYLCASSAGTEGEKLFFGSGTQLSVL.